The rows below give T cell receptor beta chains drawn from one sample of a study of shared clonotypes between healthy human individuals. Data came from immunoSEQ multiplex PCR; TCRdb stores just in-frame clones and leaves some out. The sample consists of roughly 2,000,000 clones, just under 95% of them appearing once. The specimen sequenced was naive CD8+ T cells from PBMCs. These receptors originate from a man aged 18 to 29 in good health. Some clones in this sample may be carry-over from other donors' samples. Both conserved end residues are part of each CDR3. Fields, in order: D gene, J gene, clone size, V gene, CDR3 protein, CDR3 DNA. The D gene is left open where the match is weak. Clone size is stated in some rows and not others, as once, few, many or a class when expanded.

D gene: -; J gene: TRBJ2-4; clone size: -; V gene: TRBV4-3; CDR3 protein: CASSQDRISQNIQYF; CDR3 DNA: TGCGCCAGCAGCCAAGATCGTATCAGCCAAAACATTCAGTACTTC
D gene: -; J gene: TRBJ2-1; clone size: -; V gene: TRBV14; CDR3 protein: CASSQYRVSYNEQFF; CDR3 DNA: TGTGCCAGCAGCCAATACAGGGTCTCCTACAATGAGCAGTTCTTC
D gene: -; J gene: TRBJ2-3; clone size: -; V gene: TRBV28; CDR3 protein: CASSFADTQYF; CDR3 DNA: TGTGCCAGCAGTTTTGCCGATACGCAGTATTTT
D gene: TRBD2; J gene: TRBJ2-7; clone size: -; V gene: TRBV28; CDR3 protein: CASSPSPWAGVGEQYF; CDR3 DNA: TGTGCCAGCAGCCCCTCCCCTTGGGCGGGAGTAGGAGAGCAGTACTTC
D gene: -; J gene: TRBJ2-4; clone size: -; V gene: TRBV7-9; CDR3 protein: CASSLGSAAFKNIQYF; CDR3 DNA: TGTGCCAGCAGCTTGGGTTCTGCAGCCTTCAAAAACATTCAGTACTTC
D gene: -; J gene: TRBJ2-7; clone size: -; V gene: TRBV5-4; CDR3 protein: CASSWGPEDYEQYF; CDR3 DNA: TGTGCCAGCAGCTGGGGACCGGAGGACTACGAGCAGTACTTC
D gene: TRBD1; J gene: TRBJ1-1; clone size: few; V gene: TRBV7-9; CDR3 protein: CASSPGQGAGAFF; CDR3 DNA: TGTGCCAGCAGCCCGGGACAGGGGGCGGGGGCTTTCTTT
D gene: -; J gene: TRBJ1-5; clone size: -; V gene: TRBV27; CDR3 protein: CASSFGGTQPQHF; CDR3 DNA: TGTGCCAGCAGTTTTGGGGGGACCCAGCCCCAGCATTTT
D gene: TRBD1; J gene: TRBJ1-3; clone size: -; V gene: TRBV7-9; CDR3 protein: CASIPIQGPHIYF; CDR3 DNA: TGTGCCAGCATCCCTATACAGGGGCCGCACATATATTTT
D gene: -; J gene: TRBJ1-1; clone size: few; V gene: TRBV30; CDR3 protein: CAWSVTILRGTEAFF; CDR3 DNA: TGTGCCTGGAGTGTAACGATTCTGAGGGGCACTGAAGCTTTCTTT
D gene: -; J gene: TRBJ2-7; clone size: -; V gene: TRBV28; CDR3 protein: CASSGATWGEQYF; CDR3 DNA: TGTGCCAGCAGTGGGGCCACTTGGGGCGAGCAGTACTTC
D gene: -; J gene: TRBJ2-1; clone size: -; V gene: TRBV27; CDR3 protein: CASSLVGPPRSYNEQFF; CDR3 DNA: TGTGCCAGCAGTTTAGTCGGGCCCCCTAGGTCCTACAATGAGCAGTTCTTC
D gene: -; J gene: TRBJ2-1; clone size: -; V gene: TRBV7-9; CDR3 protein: CASSKGGIYNEQFF; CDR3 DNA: TGTGCCAGCAGCAAGGGGGGGATTTACAATGAGCAGTTCTTC
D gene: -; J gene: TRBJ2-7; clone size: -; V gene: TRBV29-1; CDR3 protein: CSAGTPNYEQYF; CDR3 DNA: TGCAGCGCTGGGACACCCAACTACGAGCAGTACTTC
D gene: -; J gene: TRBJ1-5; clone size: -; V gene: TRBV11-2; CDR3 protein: CASSTVRGYSNQPQHF; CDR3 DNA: TGTGCCAGCAGCACCGTGCGTGGTTATAGCAATCAGCCCCAGCATTTT
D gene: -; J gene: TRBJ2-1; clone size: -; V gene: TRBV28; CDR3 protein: CASSLLVRHEQFF; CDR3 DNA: TGTGCCAGCAGTTTATTGGTCCGCCATGAGCAGTTCTTC
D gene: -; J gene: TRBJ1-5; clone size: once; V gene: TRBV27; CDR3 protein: CASSLDGYSNQPQHF; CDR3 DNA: TGTGCCAGCAGTTTAGACGGATATAGCAATCAGCCCCAGCATTTT
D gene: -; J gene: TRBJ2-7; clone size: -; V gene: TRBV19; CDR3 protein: CASSIRTKAGEQYF; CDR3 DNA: TGTGCCAGTAGTATACGGACAAAGGCGGGAGAGCAGTACTTC
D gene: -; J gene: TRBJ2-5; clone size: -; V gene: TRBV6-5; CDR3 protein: CASSSKGTVQETQYF; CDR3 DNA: TGTGCCAGCAGCTCGAAGGGGACTGTACAAGAGACCCAGTACTTC
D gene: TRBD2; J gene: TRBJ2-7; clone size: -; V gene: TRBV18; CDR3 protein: CASSPQRTSGKGGEQYF; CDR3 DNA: TGTGCCAGCTCACCACAACGGACTAGCGGGAAGGGGGGCGAGCAGTACTTC
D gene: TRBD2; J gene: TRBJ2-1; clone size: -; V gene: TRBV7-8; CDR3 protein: CASSLEVTSGYNEQFF; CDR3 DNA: TGTGCCAGCAGCTTAGAAGTTACTAGCGGATACAATGAGCAGTTCTTC
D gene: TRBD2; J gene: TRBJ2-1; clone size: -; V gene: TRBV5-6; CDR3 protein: CASSWGTSGSIYEQFF; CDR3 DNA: TGTGCCAGCAGCTGGGGGACTAGCGGGAGCATCTATGAGCAGTTCTTC
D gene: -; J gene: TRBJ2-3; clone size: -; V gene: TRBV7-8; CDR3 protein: CASSLAPLPDTQYF; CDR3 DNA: TGTGCCAGCAGCTTAGCGCCCCTCCCAGATACGCAGTATTTT
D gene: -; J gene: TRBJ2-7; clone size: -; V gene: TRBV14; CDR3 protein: CASSQKVGSLKTYEQYF; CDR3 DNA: TGTGCCAGCAGCCAAAAGGTTGGCAGCTTAAAGACCTACGAGCAGTACTTC
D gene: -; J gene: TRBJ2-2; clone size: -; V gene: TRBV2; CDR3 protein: CASSGEIGELFF; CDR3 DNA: TGTGCCAGCAGCGGGGAAATCGGGGAGCTGTTTTTT
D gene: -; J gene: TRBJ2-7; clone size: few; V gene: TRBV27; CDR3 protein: CASSFGAAYEQYF; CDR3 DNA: TGTGCCAGCAGTTTTGGAGCGGCCTACGAGCAGTACTTC